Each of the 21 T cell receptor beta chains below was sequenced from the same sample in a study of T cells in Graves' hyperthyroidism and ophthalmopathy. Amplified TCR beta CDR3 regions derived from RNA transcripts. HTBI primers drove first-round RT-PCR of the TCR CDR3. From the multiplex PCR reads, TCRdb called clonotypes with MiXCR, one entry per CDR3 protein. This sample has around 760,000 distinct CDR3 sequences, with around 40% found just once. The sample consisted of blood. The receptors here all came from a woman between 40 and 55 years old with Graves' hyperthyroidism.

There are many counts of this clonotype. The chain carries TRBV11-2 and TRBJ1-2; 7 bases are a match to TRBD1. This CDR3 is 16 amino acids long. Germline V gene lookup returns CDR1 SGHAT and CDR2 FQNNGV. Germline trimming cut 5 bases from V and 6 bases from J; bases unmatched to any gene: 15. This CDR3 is CASSNNRDSPFDGYTF. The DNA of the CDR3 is TGTGCCAGCAGCAACAACCGGGACAGCCCCTTCGATGGCTACACCTTC.

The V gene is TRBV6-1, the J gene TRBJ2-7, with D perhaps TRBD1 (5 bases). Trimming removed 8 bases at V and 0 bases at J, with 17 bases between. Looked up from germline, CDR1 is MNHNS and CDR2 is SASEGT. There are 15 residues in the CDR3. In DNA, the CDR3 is TGTGCCAGCGGGGCTAAGACTGGATACTCCTACGAGCAGTACTTC. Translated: CASGAKTGYSYEQYF.

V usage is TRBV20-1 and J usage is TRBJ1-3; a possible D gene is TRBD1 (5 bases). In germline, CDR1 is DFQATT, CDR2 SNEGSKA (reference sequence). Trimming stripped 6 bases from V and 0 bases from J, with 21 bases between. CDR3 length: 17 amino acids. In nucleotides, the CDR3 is TGCAGTGCCAAAGCAGCCGTAACAGGAGTCTCTGGAAACACCATATATTTT. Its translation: CSAKAAVTGVSGNTIYF.

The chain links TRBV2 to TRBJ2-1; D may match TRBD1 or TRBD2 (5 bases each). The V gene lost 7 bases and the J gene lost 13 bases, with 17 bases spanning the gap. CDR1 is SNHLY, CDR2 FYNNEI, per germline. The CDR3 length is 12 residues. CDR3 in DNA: TGTGCCAGCAACGACATGGGACGGGGACAGTTCTTC. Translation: CASNDMGRGQFF.

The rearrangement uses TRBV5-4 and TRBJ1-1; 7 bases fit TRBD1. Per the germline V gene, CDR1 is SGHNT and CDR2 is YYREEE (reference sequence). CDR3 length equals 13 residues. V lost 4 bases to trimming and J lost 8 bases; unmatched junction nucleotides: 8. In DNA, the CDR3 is TGTGCCAGCAGCCCGGACAGGCACAGGGAAGCTTTCTTT. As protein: CASSPDRHREAFF.

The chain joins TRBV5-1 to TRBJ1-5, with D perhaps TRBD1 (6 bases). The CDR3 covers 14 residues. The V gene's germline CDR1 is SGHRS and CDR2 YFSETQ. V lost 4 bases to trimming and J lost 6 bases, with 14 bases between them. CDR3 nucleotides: TGCGCCAGCAGCCTGGACAGCCTATCTCAGCCCCAGCATTTT. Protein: CASSLDSLSQPQHF.

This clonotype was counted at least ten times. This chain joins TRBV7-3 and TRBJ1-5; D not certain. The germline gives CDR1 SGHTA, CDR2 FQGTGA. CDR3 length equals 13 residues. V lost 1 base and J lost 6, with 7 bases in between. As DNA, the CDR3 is TGTGCCAGCAGCTTAAAGGAGGGTCAGCCCCAGCATTTT. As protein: CASSLKEGQPQHF.

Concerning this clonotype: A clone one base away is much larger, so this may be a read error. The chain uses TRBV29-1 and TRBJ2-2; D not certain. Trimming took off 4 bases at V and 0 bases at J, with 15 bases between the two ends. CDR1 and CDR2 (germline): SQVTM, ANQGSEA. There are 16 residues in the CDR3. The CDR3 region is CSVVSLSEANTGELFF. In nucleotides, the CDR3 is TGCAGCGTTGTCAGCCTATCTGAAGCGAACACCGGGGAGCTGTTTTTT.

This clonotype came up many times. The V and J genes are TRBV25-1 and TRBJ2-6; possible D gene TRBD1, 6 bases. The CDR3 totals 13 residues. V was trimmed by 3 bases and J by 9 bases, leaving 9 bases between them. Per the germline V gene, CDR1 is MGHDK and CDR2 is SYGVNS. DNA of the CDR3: TGTGCCAGCAGTGACAGGACAGACAACGTCCTGACTTTC. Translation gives CASSDRTDNVLTF. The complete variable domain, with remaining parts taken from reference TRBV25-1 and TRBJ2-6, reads EADIYQTPRYLVIGTGKKITLECSQTMGHDKMYWYQQDPGMELHLIHYSYGVNSTEKGDLSSESTVSRIRTEHFPLTLESARPSHTSQYLCASSDRTDNVLTFGAGSRLTVL.

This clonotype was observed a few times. The CDR3 DNA sequence: TGTGCCAGCAGTCACGGACAGGGGGCCTACAAATGGGCCAAAATGCAAGAGACCCAGTACTTC. It is translated as CASSHGQGAYKWAKMQETQYF. The genes are TRBV6-5 and TRBJ2-5; the match to TRBD1 covers 11 bases. The V gene end was trimmed by 5 bases and the J gene end by 2 bases; junction bases not matched to a gene: 22. Germline CDR1 MNHEY, CDR2 SVGAGI. The CDR3 totals 21 residues.

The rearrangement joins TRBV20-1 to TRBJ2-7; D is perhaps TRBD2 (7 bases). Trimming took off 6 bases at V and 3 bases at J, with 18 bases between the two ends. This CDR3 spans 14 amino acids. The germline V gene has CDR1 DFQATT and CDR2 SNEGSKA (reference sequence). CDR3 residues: CSAQGGRGGYEQYF. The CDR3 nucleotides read TGCAGTGCCCAAGGGGGGCGCGGGGGCTACGAGCAGTACTTC.

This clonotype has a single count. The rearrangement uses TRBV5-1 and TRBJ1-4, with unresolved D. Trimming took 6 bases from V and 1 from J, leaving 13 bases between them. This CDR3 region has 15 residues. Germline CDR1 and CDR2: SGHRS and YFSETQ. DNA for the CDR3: TGCGCCAGCACCCAACTAGCGGGAACTAATGAAAAACTGTTTTTT. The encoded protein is CASTQLAGTNEKLFF.

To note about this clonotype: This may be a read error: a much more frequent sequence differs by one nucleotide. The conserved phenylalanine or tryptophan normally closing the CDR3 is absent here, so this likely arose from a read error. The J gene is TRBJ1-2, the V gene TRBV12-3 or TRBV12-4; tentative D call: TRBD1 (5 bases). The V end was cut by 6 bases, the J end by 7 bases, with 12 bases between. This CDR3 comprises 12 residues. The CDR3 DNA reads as TGTGCCAGCAGCCTGGGACTTTTTGGCTACACCCTC. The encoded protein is CASSLGLFGYTL.

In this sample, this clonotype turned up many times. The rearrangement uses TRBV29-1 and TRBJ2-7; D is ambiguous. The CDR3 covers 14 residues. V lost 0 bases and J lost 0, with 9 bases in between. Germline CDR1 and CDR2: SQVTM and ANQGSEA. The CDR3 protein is CSVEDHGVSYEQYF. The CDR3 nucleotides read TGCAGCGTTGAAGATCATGGAGTCTCCTACGAGCAGTACTTC.

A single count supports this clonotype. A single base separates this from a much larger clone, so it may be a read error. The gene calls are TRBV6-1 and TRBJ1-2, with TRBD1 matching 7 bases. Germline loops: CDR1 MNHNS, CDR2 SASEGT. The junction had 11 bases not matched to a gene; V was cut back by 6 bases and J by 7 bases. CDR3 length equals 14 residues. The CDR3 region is CASSVRGGECGYTF. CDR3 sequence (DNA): TGTGCCAGCAGCGTACGAGGGGGCGAATGTGGCTACACCTTC.

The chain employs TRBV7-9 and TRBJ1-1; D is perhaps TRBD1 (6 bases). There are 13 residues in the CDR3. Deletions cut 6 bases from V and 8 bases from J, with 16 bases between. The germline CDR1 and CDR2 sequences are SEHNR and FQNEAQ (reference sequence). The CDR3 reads CASSYSRQGEAFF. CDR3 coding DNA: TGTGCCAGCAGTTACTCGAGGCAGGGGGAAGCTTTCTTT.

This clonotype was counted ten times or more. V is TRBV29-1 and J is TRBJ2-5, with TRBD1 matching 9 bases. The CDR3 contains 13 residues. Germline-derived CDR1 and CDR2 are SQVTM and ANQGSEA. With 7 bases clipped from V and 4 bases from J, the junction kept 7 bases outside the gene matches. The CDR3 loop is CSDGGQGGETQYF. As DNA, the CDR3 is TGCAGCGACGGGGGACAGGGAGGAGAGACCCAGTACTTC.

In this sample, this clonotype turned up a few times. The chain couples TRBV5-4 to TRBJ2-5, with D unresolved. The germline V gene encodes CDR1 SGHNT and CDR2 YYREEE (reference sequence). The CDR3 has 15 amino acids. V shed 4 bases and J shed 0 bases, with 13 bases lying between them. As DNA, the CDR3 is TGTGCCAGCAGCCCACCCTATGCGAACCAAGAGACCCAGTACTTC. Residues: CASSPPYANQETQYF. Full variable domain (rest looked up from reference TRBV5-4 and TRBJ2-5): ETGVTQSPTHLIKTRGQQVTLRCSSQSGHNTVSWYQQALGQGPQFIFQYYREEENGRGNFPPRFSGLQFPNYSSELNVNALELDDSALYLCASSPPYANQETQYFGPGTRLLVL.

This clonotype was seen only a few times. The CDR3 spells CASSFLPGQETQYF. For the CDR3, the DNA is TGTGCCAGCAGCTTTCTTCCGGGCCAAGAGACCCAGTACTTC. The V gene is TRBV5-8, the J gene TRBJ2-5; D uncertain. The germline CDR1 and CDR2 sequences are SGHTS and YDEGEE. The V and J ends lost 2 bases and 1 base respectively, with 9 bases between them. This CDR3 spans 14 amino acids.

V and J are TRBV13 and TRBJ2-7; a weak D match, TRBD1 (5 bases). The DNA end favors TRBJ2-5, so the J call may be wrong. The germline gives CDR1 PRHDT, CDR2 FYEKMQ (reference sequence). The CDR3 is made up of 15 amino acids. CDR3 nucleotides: TGTGCCAGCAGCCCCACCCGTAGGGGTGAAGAGACCCAGTACTTC. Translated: CASSPTRRGEETQYF.

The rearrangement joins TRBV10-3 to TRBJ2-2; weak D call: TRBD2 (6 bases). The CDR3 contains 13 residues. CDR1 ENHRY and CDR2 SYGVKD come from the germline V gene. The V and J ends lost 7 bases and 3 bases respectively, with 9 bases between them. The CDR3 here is CAITRGDTGELFF. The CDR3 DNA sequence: TGTGCCATCACGCGGGGCGACACCGGGGAGCTGTTTTTT.